A single sample gave rise to the 32 T cell receptor beta chains below, sequenced in a study of control samples from healthy donors and cancer patients. Some clones are missing from TCRdb's copy, which holds only in-frame ones; the method was immunoSEQ multiplex PCR. This repertoire shows 150,000 to 160,000 clones, about 94% found once; its top ten account for around 6.1%. Sequenced material: blood. The receptors originated from a man between 35 and 55 years old in good health.

This clone was seen once. The J gene is TRBJ2-7, the V gene TRBV19; D is undetermined. The CDR3 is 13 residues long. Germline V gene sequence: CDR1 LNHDA, CDR2 SQIVND (reference sequence). Trimming took off 5 bases at V and 3 bases at J, with 11 bases between the two ends. CDR3 in DNA: TGTGCCAGTAGTTGGACCTGGGGCTACGAGCAGTACTTC. Amino acids: CASSWTWGYEQYF. Complete variable domain (other parts from reference TRBV19 and TRBJ2-7): DGGITQSPKYLFRKEGQNVTLSCEQNLNHDAMYWYRQDPGQGLRLIYYSQIVNDFQKGDIAEGYSVSREKKESFPLTVTSAQKNPTAFYLCASSWTWGYEQYFGPGTRLTVT.

The chain links TRBV11-2 to TRBJ2-7; D possibly corresponds to TRBD2 (6 bases). The germline CDR1 and CDR2 sequences are SGHAT and FQNNGV. CDR3 length: 12 residues. V lost 7 bases and J 4 bases, leaving 11 bases between the germline ends. The CDR3, as DNA: TGTGCCAGCACTCCCGGGGGTTACGAGCAGTACTTC. As protein: CASTPGGYEQYF.

The chain joins TRBV19 to TRBJ1-6; D ambiguous. The CDR3 runs 14 residues. The V and J ends lost 8 bases and 5 bases respectively, with 13 bases between them. Germline V lookup: CDR1 LNHDA, CDR2 SQIVND (reference sequence). The CDR3 DNA follows: TGTGCCAGTCAGCACATTACCGATAATTCACCCCTCCACTTT. Its translation: CASQHITDNSPLHF.

The chain couples TRBV6-1 to TRBJ1-4; D is possibly TRBD1 (5 bases). This CDR3 spans 19 amino acids. The germline V gene encodes CDR1 MNHNS and CDR2 SASEGT. Trimming removed 1 base from V and 0 bases from J, with 18 bases in between. The CDR3 DNA is TGTGCCAGCAGTGAAGACCCCCCCCAGTCGGGGGCAACTAATGAAAAACTGTTTTTT. The encoded protein is CASSEDPPQSGATNEKLFF.

The chain combines TRBV6-2 or TRBV6-3 with TRBJ1-5; D is unresolved. The V and J ends lost 5 bases and 0 bases respectively, with 5 bases between them. Germline CDR1 reads MNHEY; CDR2 reads SVGEGT. The CDR3 consists of 13 residues. CDR3 coding DNA: TGTGCCAGCAGTAGTTCTAGCAATCAGCCCCAGCATTTT. It translates to CASSSSSNQPQHF.

The rearrangement links TRBV5-1 to TRBJ1-1; 7 bases match TRBD1. With V trimmed by 0 bases and J by 8 bases, 10 bases remained unmatched. The CDR3 is 15 amino acids. The V gene's germline CDR1 is SGHRS and CDR2 YFSETQ. The CDR3 sequence: CASSLGPDRDGEAFF. For the CDR3, the DNA is TGCGCCAGCAGCTTGGGACCAGACAGGGACGGGGAAGCTTTCTTT.

V usage is TRBV27 and J usage is TRBJ1-6, with no clear D. Germline V gene data show CDR1 as MNHEY and CDR2 as SMNVEV (reference sequence). Trimming removed 0 bases from V and 9 bases from J, with 12 bases in between. The CDR3 length is 15 residues. The CDR3 spells CASSLSPPGGSPLHF. The CDR3 nucleotides are TGTGCCAGCAGTTTATCGCCCCCAGGAGGTTCACCCCTCCACTTT.

The table lists this clone with a count of one. In nucleotides, the CDR3 is TGTGCCAGCAGTCAAACAGGGCCGCTATCCTACGAGCAGTACTTC. Its protein is CASSQTGPLSYEQYF. The V and J genes are TRBV6-5 and TRBJ2-7; D might be TRBD1 (6 bases). The CDR3 runs to 15 residues. V lost 5 bases to trimming and J lost 1 base, with 15 bases between them. Germline V lookup: CDR1 MNHEY, CDR2 SVGAGI.

The J gene is TRBJ2-6, the V gene TRBV7-2, with 8 bases matching TRBD1. Trimming removed 3 bases from V and 3 bases from J; junction bases left unmatched: 7. The CDR3 extends over 17 amino acids. Germline V gene data show CDR1 as SGHTA and CDR2 as FQGNSA. In DNA form, the CDR3 reads TGTGCCAGCAGCTTTGGGGACAGGCGCTTTGGGGCCAACGTCCTGACTTTC. Its protein is CASSFGDRRFGANVLTF.

The J gene is TRBJ2-1, the V gene TRBV30; 9 bases map to TRBD2. Germline assignment: CDR1 GTSNPN and CDR2 SVGIG (reference sequence). The CDR3 spans 15 residues. The V and J ends lost 0 bases and 9 bases, in that order; junction bases with no gene match: 9. The DNA of the CDR3 is TGTGCCTGGAGTGTACCTGGCGGGGGGGCCGGTGAGCAGTTCTTC. Translating gives CAWSVPGGGAGEQFF. The complete variable domain, with remaining parts taken from reference TRBV30 and TRBJ2-1, reads SQTIHQWPATLVQPVGSPLSLECTVEGTSNPNLYWYRQAAGRGLQLLFYSVGIGQISSEVPQNLSASRPQDRQFILSSKKLLLSDSGFYLCAWSVPGGGAGEQFFGPGTRLTVL.

The V call is TRBV5-1, the J call TRBJ1-6; D is ambiguous. The V end lost 1 base, the J end lost 7 bases, and 9 bases lay between the germline ends. The CDR3 runs 14 residues. Germline loops: CDR1 SGHRS, CDR2 YFSETQ. The CDR3 spells CASSLWQSNSPLHF. As DNA, the CDR3 is TGCGCCAGCAGCTTGTGGCAGTCGAATTCACCCCTCCACTTT.

This chain connects TRBV5-1 to TRBJ2-1; 11 nucleotides match TRBD2. This CDR3 comprises 21 residues. V was pared by 4 bases and J by 0 bases, with 18 bases of the junction left unmatched. Germline V CDR1 and CDR2: SGHRS, YFSETQ. CDR3 region: CASSGGTGSLAGGHSYNEQFF. In DNA, the CDR3 is TGCGCCAGCAGCGGCGGGACAGGGTCTCTAGCGGGGGGTCACTCCTACAATGAGCAGTTCTTC.

CDR3 loop: CASSEAGGRGQPQHF. CDR3 nucleotides: TGTGCCAGCAGTGAAGCAGGGGGGCGCGGTCAGCCCCAGCATTTT. The chain links TRBV2 to TRBJ1-5; possible D gene TRBD1, 6 bases. This CDR3 has 15 residues. Germline values: CDR1 SNHLY, CDR2 FYNNEI. Trimming pared 0 bases from V and 6 bases from J, leaving 12 bases between.

V gene TRBV19 combines with J gene TRBJ1-1, with no clear D. Germline-derived CDR1 and CDR2 are LNHDA and SQIVND (reference sequence). This CDR3 region has 15 residues. Trimming pared 3 bases from V and 4 bases from J, leaving 15 bases between. The CDR3 bases are TGTGCCAGTAGTATGGAGGCAGCCGGGCCCACTGAAGCTTTCTTT. Translation gives CASSMEAAGPTEAFF.

V and J are TRBV7-8 and TRBJ2-7; TRBD1 aligns across 7 bases. Germline V gene lookup returns CDR1 SGHVS and CDR2 FQNEAQ. The J segment lost 1 base and the V segment lost 5 bases, leaving 2 bases of the junction unmatched. The CDR3 runs to 13 residues. DNA for the CDR3: TGTGCCAGCAGCGACAGGGAATCCTACGAGCAGTACTTC. It yields the protein CASSDRESYEQYF.

This chain links TRBV11-2 with TRBJ2-6; TRBD1 matches at 8 bases. The CDR3 contains 17 residues. The V gene end was trimmed by 4 bases and the J gene end by 2 bases; junction bases not matched to a gene: 7. The germline gives CDR1 SGHAT, CDR2 FQNNGV. The CDR3 DNA sequence: TGTGCCAGCAGCTCCAGACAGGGGATAACTGGGGCCAACGTCCTGACTTTC. It yields the protein CASSSRQGITGANVLTF.

The V and J genes are TRBV21-1 and TRBJ1-5; the DNA was not used to check the table's D call, TRBD1. TRBV21-1 is designated a pseudogene. There are 18 residues in the CDR3. CDR3 protein: CASPYRGRGDYSNQPQHF. The CDR3 region has the DNA TGTGCCAGCCCTTACAGGGGGCGCGGGGATTATAGCAATCAGCCCCAGCATTTT.

The chain combines TRBV30 with TRBJ1-4; maybe TRBD1 (6 bases). The CDR3 runs to 13 residues. With 2 bases removed from V and 5 bases from J, the gap between germline ends came to 9 bases. CDR1 GTSNPN and CDR2 SVGIG come from the germline V gene (reference sequence). The CDR3 region has the DNA TGTGCCTGGAGTAGGACAGTGAATGAAAAACTGTTTTTT. Its translation is CAWSRTVNEKLFF.

This chain joins TRBV19 and TRBJ1-1; D unclear. The germline V gene encodes CDR1 LNHDA and CDR2 SQIVND (reference sequence). The CDR3 consists of 12 residues. The germline V and J ends were trimmed by 8 bases and 5 bases, with 12 bases remaining between them. In DNA form, the CDR3 reads TGTGCCAGTCAATCGGGTTGGACTGAAGCTTTCTTT. Its translation: CASQSGWTEAFF.

V is TRBV11-2 and J is TRBJ2-2, with D unclear. The germline V gene encodes CDR1 SGHAT and CDR2 FQNNGV. The CDR3 extends over 13 amino acids. V lost 1 base, J lost 5 bases, and 5 bases lay in between. CDR3 nucleotide sequence: TGTGCCAGCAGCTTAGGACTGACCGGGGAGCTGTTTTTT. It is translated as CASSLGLTGELFF.

The chain is built from TRBV9 and TRBJ1-1, with 7 bases lining up with TRBD1. J was trimmed by 4 bases and V by 3 bases; bases with no gene match: 6. Germline-derived CDR1 and CDR2 are SGDLS and YYNGEE. The CDR3 loop spans 14 amino acids. In DNA, the CDR3 is TGTGCCAGCAGCGCGAGATCAGGGGGCACTGAAGCTTTCTTT. It encodes CASSARSGGTEAFF.

This clone has only one observation. The rearrangement joins TRBV9 to TRBJ1-2; possible D gene TRBD1, 6 bases. Trimming left V 0 bases short and J 5 bases short, with 8 bases between. This CDR3 is 13 amino acids long. Per germline, CDR1 SGDLS and CDR2 YYNGEE. The CDR3 DNA follows: TGTGCCAGCAGCGTAGGGACAGCTTATGGCTACACCTTC. Amino acid sequence: CASSVGTAYGYTF. The entire variable domain, with the rest obtained from reference TRBV9 and TRBJ1-2, is as follows: DSGVTQTPKHLITATGQRVTLRCSPRSGDLSVYWYQQSLDQGLQFLIQYYNGEERAKGNILERFSAQQFPDLHSELNLSSLELGDSALYFCASSVGTAYGYTFGSGTRLTVV.

The J gene is TRBJ2-7, the V gene TRBV6-6, with no clear D. The V gene's germline CDR1 is MNHNY and CDR2 SVGAGI (reference sequence). V lost 4 bases and J 9 bases, leaving 10 bases between the germline ends. The CDR3 runs to 11 residues. CDR3 in amino acids: CASSSGRGQYF. The CDR3 DNA reads as TGTGCCAGCAGTTCAGGTCGTGGGCAGTACTTC.

Only one count was recorded for this clone. The gene calls are TRBV6-1 and TRBJ2-6; D not certain. Per germline, CDR1 MNHNS and CDR2 SASEGT. The CDR3 is made up of 15 amino acids. The germline V and J ends were trimmed by 3 bases and 0 bases, with 6 bases remaining between them. CDR3 sequence: CASSEMGSGANVLTF. CDR3 nucleotide sequence: TGTGCCAGCAGTGAGATGGGCTCTGGGGCCAACGTCCTGACTTTC.

The V call is TRBV6-6, the J call TRBJ1-6, with D maybe TRBD1 (5 bases). Germline loops: CDR1 MNHNY, CDR2 SVGAGI (reference sequence). CDR3 size: 16 residues. Trimming took off 7 bases at V and 4 bases at J, with 17 bases between the two ends. The CDR3 DNA reads as TGTGCCAGCAATCTGGGGAGGCGACAGTATAATTCACCCCTCCACTTT. Its protein product is CASNLGRRQYNSPLHF.

The chain has TRBV19 and TRBJ1-4; TRBD1 might be the D (5 bases). CDR1 and CDR2 (germline): LNHDA, SQIVND (reference sequence). Trimming removed 7 bases at V and 0 bases at J, with 15 bases between. There are 16 residues in the CDR3. CDR3: CASNPTGRATNEKLFF. The CDR3 DNA follows: TGTGCCAGTAACCCCACAGGCCGTGCAACTAATGAAAAACTGTTTTTT.

The J gene is TRBJ1-6, the V gene TRBV30; D is perhaps TRBD1 (6 bases). The CDR3 contains 19 residues. CDR1 is GTSNPN, CDR2 SVGIG, per germline (reference sequence). Trimming pared 2 bases from V and 0 bases from J, leaving 20 bases between. CDR3 DNA sequence: TGTGCCTGGAGTCCCCGGGACAAGGGTTCTAGCTCCTATAATTCACCCCTCCACTTT. This codes for CAWSPRDKGSSSYNSPLHF.

The chain links TRBV28 to TRBJ1-2; D ambiguous. This CDR3 contains 12 residues. Germline-derived CDR1 and CDR2 are MDHEN and SYDVKM. V was cut by 6 bases and J by 8 bases, with 13 bases left in between. The CDR3 coding sequence is TGTGCCAGCAGACCGAGGAGGGAGGGCTACACCTTC. Protein: CASRPRREGYTF.

The chain carries TRBV7-9 and TRBJ2-3, with D uncertain. The CDR3 spans 12 residues. CDR1 and CDR2 from the germline V gene are SEHNR and FQNEAQ (reference sequence). Deletions cut 4 bases from V and 0 bases from J, with 2 bases between. CDR3 residues: CASSSSTDTQYF. In nucleotides, the CDR3 is TGTGCCAGCAGCTCTAGCACAGATACGCAGTATTTT.

The CDR3 DNA reads as TGTGCCAGCAGCCCCCGGGGACAGGTTACCGAAGCTTTCTTT. It codes for CASSPRGQVTEAFF. This rearrangement joins TRBV6-2 or TRBV6-3 to TRBJ1-1; 8 bases are a match to TRBD1. Germline-derived CDR1 and CDR2 are MNHEY and SVGEGT. The V gene end was trimmed by 6 bases and the J gene end by 8 bases; junction bases not matched to a gene: 11. The CDR3 covers 14 residues.

This rearrangement joins TRBV5-1 to TRBJ1-1, with TRBD1 identical over 10 bases. V shed 9 bases and J 7 bases; nucleotides not matched to a gene: 3. From germline, CDR1 is SGHRS and CDR2 YFSETQ. The CDR3 length is 11 residues. CDR3 bases: TGCGCCACCTGGGACAGGGGTGAAGCTTTCTTT. This translates into CATWDRGEAFF.

The chain carries TRBV20-1 and TRBJ2-2; a possible D gene is TRBD1 (5 bases). Trimming took off 3 bases at V and 1 base at J, with 6 bases between the two ends. Looked up from germline, CDR1 is DFQATT and CDR2 is SNEGSKA (reference sequence). The CDR3 sequence is 13 residues long. The CDR3 DNA reads TGCAGTGCTAGTAGGGGGAACACCGGGGAGCTGTTTTTT. As protein: CSASRGNTGELFF.